This T cell receptor beta chain originates from a study of CD8 T cells in ankylosing spondylitis (TCRdb year 2017). Regarding the research as a whole: The study profiled T cell receptor beta repertoires in healthy donors and ankylosing spondylitis patients to find disease-linked TCR variants. In total, the full study cohort was made up of nearly 110 healthy donors and approximately 24 ankylosing spondylitis patients. Peripheral blood was sampled, and synovial fluid was also collected from ankylosing spondylitis patients. Broad study findings and their caveats: The disease-linked clones had a CD8+ phenotype and were found at relatively low frequencies in peripheral blood. Blood from ankylosing spondylitis patients appeared to be characterized by a TCR beta motif composed of 7 to 9 highly homologous amino acid variants. The disease-linked clones were reported as significantly enriched in matched synovial fluid samples from ankylosing spondylitis patients. Some motif variants had previously been reported in the synovial fluid and blood of reactive arthritis patients, which suggests shared mechanisms of disease initiation.

The instrument was an Illumina HiSeq 2500. TCR beta libraries were prepared by quantitative 5'-RACE with molecular barcodes. In the paper's pipeline: A new computational method, built on a probabilistic model of VDJ rearrangement, was used to identify disease-linked TCR variants. TCRdb trimmed public reads at Q25 via fastp, called clones via MiXCR and kept in-frame beta chains. CDR3 protein duplicates are merged, each entry listing the most common genes and DNA. The V and J calls were determined by TCRdb, not by the authors. The sample contains about 420,000 distinct CDR3 sequences, around 24% of them found a single time. The ten largest clones add up to 16% of the sample. Worth noting for this clonotype: Its antigen is still unknown. Base qualities are missing; no much larger clone stands one base away.

V lost 6 bases and J lost 12 bases; the stretch between them is 15 bases long. Spanning cysteine to phenylalanine, the CDR3 consists of 12 amino acids. This entry keeps only the CDR3 DNA: 36 bases, framed from base 1. Sequenced: blood, either unsorted or a sorted T cell fraction (not recorded which). The V and J segments used are TRBV12-3 or TRBV12-4 and TRBJ2-1; tentative D gene TRBD2, with 5 bases matching. The source of this sequence is a male donor with ankylosing spondylitis. The CDR3 protein is CASSFPSGRQFF. The DNA sequence reads TGTGCCAGCAGCTTCCCGAGCGGTCGGCAGTTCTTC.